These T cell receptor beta chains were read from a single sample in a study of cytomegalovirus exposure and HLA in healthy donors. Profiled with immunoSEQ multiplex PCR; TCRdb holds only in-frame clones, not every one. The data contain approximately 140,000 clones, less than 90% of them singletons. The sequenced sample consisted of PBMCs. The receptors shown here come from a young man in good health and CMV-seronegative. Both conserved end residues are part of each CDR3. Fields, in order: clone size, V gene, D gene, J gene, CDR3 DNA, CDR3 protein. D genes are given only for firm matches. The size field is filled for only some rows; it gives once, few, many or a size class.

clone_size: few; v_call: TRBV19; d_call: NA; j_call: TRBJ1-1; cdr3_nt: TGTGCCAGTAGTTCCGATCCCCGGTTAGCTTTCTTT; cdr3_aa: CASSSDPRLAFF
clone_size: NA; v_call: TRBV6-5; d_call: NA; j_call: TRBJ1-2; cdr3_nt: TGTGCCAGCAGTGACAGCCATGGCTACACCTTC; cdr3_aa: CASSDSHGYTF
clone_size: few; v_call: TRBV20-1; d_call: NA; j_call: TRBJ1-6; cdr3_nt: TGCAGTGCTAGAGACGGGTTGTCCCTCCACTTT; cdr3_aa: CSARDGLSLHF
clone_size: NA; v_call: TRBV4-1; d_call: TRBD2; j_call: TRBJ2-3; cdr3_nt: TGCGCCAGCAGCCAACCCGGACTAGCGGGGGGCACAGATACGCAGTATTTT; cdr3_aa: CASSQPGLAGGTDTQYF
clone_size: NA; v_call: TRBV7-2; d_call: NA; j_call: TRBJ2-1; cdr3_nt: TGTGCCAGCAGCTTAAATCAGGTGGGCGTAGGGCAGTTCTTC; cdr3_aa: CASSLNQVGVGQFF
clone_size: NA; v_call: TRBV5-1; d_call: TRBD1; j_call: TRBJ2-5; cdr3_nt: TGCGCCAGCAGCTTGCAGGGACAGGGGGACCAAGAGACCCAGTACTTC; cdr3_aa: CASSLQGQGDQETQYF
clone_size: NA; v_call: TRBV5-1; d_call: TRBD1; j_call: TRBJ1-2; cdr3_nt: TGCGCCAGCAGCTTGGAGGGACAGGGGTCTGGCTACACCTTC; cdr3_aa: CASSLEGQGSGYTF
clone_size: NA; v_call: TRBV9; d_call: TRBD1; j_call: TRBJ1-1; cdr3_nt: TGTGCCAGCAGCGTTGGGACAGCTGAAGCTTTCTTT; cdr3_aa: CASSVGTAEAFF
clone_size: NA; v_call: TRBV9; d_call: TRBD1; j_call: TRBJ2-7; cdr3_nt: TGTGCCAGCAGCCCCGAACCGGGACAGGGGGCTTACGAGCAGTACTTC; cdr3_aa: CASSPEPGQGAYEQYF
clone_size: NA; v_call: TRBV5-1; d_call: TRBD1; j_call: TRBJ2-5; cdr3_nt: TGCGCCAGCAGCCCGGGACAGGGAGAGACCCAGTACTTC; cdr3_aa: CASSPGQGETQYF
clone_size: few; v_call: TRBV7-2; d_call: NA; j_call: TRBJ2-7; cdr3_nt: TGTGCCAGCAGCTTAGCAGGGGGTTCCTTGGCCGAGCAGTACTTC; cdr3_aa: CASSLAGGSLAEQYF
clone_size: NA; v_call: TRBV5-5; d_call: NA; j_call: TRBJ2-1; cdr3_nt: TGTGCCAGCAGCTTGGCGCCGGGGAAGGGAAATGAGCAGTTCTTC; cdr3_aa: CASSLAPGKGNEQFF
clone_size: NA; v_call: TRBV5-1; d_call: NA; j_call: TRBJ2-5; cdr3_nt: TGCGCCAGCGGCGACGGAACCAGGGAGACCCAGTACTTC; cdr3_aa: CASGDGTRETQYF
clone_size: NA; v_call: TRBV7-9; d_call: TRBD2; j_call: TRBJ2-7; cdr3_nt: TGTGCCAGCAGCTTATGGGGTAGCGGGAGGGCCGCGTACGAGCAGTACTTC; cdr3_aa: CASSLWGSGRAAYEQYF
clone_size: NA; v_call: TRBV19; d_call: TRBD2; j_call: TRBJ2-7; cdr3_nt: TGTGCCAGCCGTCCGGCGGGGGGCGTTTACTACGAGCAGTACTTC; cdr3_aa: CASRPAGGVYYEQYF
clone_size: NA; v_call: TRBV5-6; d_call: TRBD2; j_call: TRBJ2-3; cdr3_nt: TGTGCCAGCAGCATGGGACTAGCGGGCCGGGGGCAGTATTTT; cdr3_aa: CASSMGLAGRGQYF
clone_size: NA; v_call: TRBV5-1; d_call: TRBD2; j_call: TRBJ2-5; cdr3_nt: TGCGCCAGCAGACAAGCGGGGGGGCCTCAAGAGACCCAGTACTTC; cdr3_aa: CASRQAGGPQETQYF
clone_size: NA; v_call: TRBV6-1; d_call: TRBD1; j_call: TRBJ2-7; cdr3_nt: TGTGCCAGCGATGGGACAGGGCCTGACGAGCAGTACTTC; cdr3_aa: CASDGTGPDEQYF
clone_size: NA; v_call: TRBV11-2; d_call: TRBD1; j_call: TRBJ2-7; cdr3_nt: TGTGCCAGCAGCTCGGGACAGGGATTCTCCTACGAGCAGTACTTC; cdr3_aa: CASSSGQGFSYEQYF
clone_size: NA; v_call: TRBV27; d_call: NA; j_call: TRBJ2-7; cdr3_nt: TGTGCCAGCAGCCCAGAGAACAGGGTTCTCTCCTACGAGCAGTACTTC; cdr3_aa: CASSPENRVLSYEQYF
clone_size: NA; v_call: TRBV5-1; d_call: NA; j_call: TRBJ1-1; cdr3_nt: TGCGCCAGCAGCTTGGCAGGGGAGTCCACTGAAGCTTTCTTT; cdr3_aa: CASSLAGESTEAFF
clone_size: NA; v_call: TRBV6-1; d_call: TRBD1; j_call: TRBJ2-5; cdr3_nt: TGTGCCAGCAGTGAATATGGCGACAGGGGGCCAGGGGGTTTTATGGAGACCCAGTACTTC; cdr3_aa: CASSEYGDRGPGGFMETQYF
clone_size: NA; v_call: TRBV4-3; d_call: TRBD2; j_call: TRBJ2-5; cdr3_nt: TGCGCCAGCAGCCGGGGCGGGAGTTGGCAAGAGACCCAGTACTTC; cdr3_aa: CASSRGGSWQETQYF
clone_size: NA; v_call: TRBV6-4; d_call: NA; j_call: TRBJ2-2; cdr3_nt: TGTGCCAGCAGTGACTCCGGCACCGGGGAGCTGTTTTTT; cdr3_aa: CASSDSGTGELFF
clone_size: once; v_call: TRBV28; d_call: TRBD1; j_call: TRBJ2-1; cdr3_nt: TGTGCCAGCAGTTCTCCGCCGACAGGGTACGAGCAGTTCTTC; cdr3_aa: CASSSPPTGYEQFF
clone_size: NA; v_call: TRBV19; d_call: TRBD1; j_call: TRBJ2-2; cdr3_nt: TGTGCCAGCTCCCTGGTTATTGACAGGGGAAAAAGGGCCGGGGAGCTGTTTTTT; cdr3_aa: CASSLVIDRGKRAGELFF
clone_size: NA; v_call: TRBV5-1; d_call: NA; j_call: TRBJ2-3; cdr3_nt: TGCGCCAGCAGCCTAGGACAGGATACGCAGTATTTT; cdr3_aa: CASSLGQDTQYF
clone_size: NA; v_call: TRBV5-8; d_call: NA; j_call: TRBJ1-5; cdr3_nt: TGTGCCAGCAGCGAACAGGGCAATCAGCCCCAGCATTTT; cdr3_aa: CASSEQGNQPQHF
clone_size: NA; v_call: TRBV19; d_call: TRBD2; j_call: TRBJ2-2; cdr3_nt: TGTGCCAGTAGTTTCGGACTAGCGGGGACCTCGCGTACCGGGGAGCTGTTTTTT; cdr3_aa: CASSFGLAGTSRTGELFF
clone_size: NA; v_call: TRBV5-4; d_call: NA; j_call: TRBJ1-1; cdr3_nt: TGTGCCAGCAGCTTGCAGTTACCGAACACTGAAGCTTTCTTT; cdr3_aa: CASSLQLPNTEAFF
clone_size: few; v_call: TRBV5-6; d_call: TRBD1; j_call: TRBJ2-7; cdr3_nt: TGTGCCAGCAGCTTGGGGGGACAGCCCTACTACGAGCAGTACTTC; cdr3_aa: CASSLGGQPYYEQYF
clone_size: NA; v_call: TRBV27; d_call: NA; j_call: TRBJ2-1; cdr3_nt: TGTGCCAGCAGTTTATTGGGGGGGCCCACCCATGAGCAGTTCTTC; cdr3_aa: CASSLLGGPTHEQFF
clone_size: NA; v_call: TRBV28; d_call: TRBD1; j_call: TRBJ1-5; cdr3_nt: TGTGCCAGCAGCCCATCCGGGACAGGGGGCCGAGGCAATCAGCCCCAGCATTTT; cdr3_aa: CASSPSGTGGRGNQPQHF
clone_size: NA; v_call: TRBV10-1; d_call: TRBD2; j_call: TRBJ2-3; cdr3_nt: TGCGCCAGCAGTGAGGGCGGCGGGAGTACGCAGTATTTT; cdr3_aa: CASSEGGGSTQYF
clone_size: NA; v_call: TRBV7-9; d_call: NA; j_call: TRBJ2-7; cdr3_nt: TGTGCCAGCAGCTTACCCGAAGGGCGGGGACCTGTGCAGTACTTC; cdr3_aa: CASSLPEGRGPVQYF
clone_size: NA; v_call: TRBV27; d_call: TRBD1; j_call: TRBJ1-2; cdr3_nt: TGTGCCAGCAGTCCACTTATCTGGGAACGGGACAGATCTAACTATGGCTACACCTTC; cdr3_aa: CASSPLIWERDRSNYGYTF
clone_size: NA; v_call: TRBV4-2; d_call: NA; j_call: TRBJ1-1; cdr3_nt: TGTGCCAGCAGCCAATTCCTCGGGGATGGTGAAGCTTTCTTT; cdr3_aa: CASSQFLGDGEAFF
clone_size: NA; v_call: TRBV7-2; d_call: TRBD1; j_call: TRBJ2-1; cdr3_nt: TGTGCCAGCAGCTTGGACAGGGACTATGAGCAGTTCTTC; cdr3_aa: CASSLDRDYEQFF
clone_size: NA; v_call: TRBV19; d_call: TRBD2; j_call: TRBJ2-7; cdr3_nt: TGTGCCAGTAGTCTAGCGGGAGAGGCCTCCTACGAGCAGTACTTC; cdr3_aa: CASSLAGEASYEQYF
clone_size: NA; v_call: TRBV30; d_call: NA; j_call: TRBJ2-1; cdr3_nt: TGTGCCTGGAATCGGACAGCCTCATGGGGTTGCCTCAATGAGCAGTTCTTC; cdr3_aa: CAWNRTASWGCLNEQFF
clone_size: NA; v_call: TRBV1; d_call: NA; j_call: TRBJ2-3; cdr3_nt: TGCACCAGCAGCCGGGGGGACACAGATACGCAGTATTTT; cdr3_aa: CTSSRGDTDTQYF
clone_size: few; v_call: TRBV2; d_call: TRBD2; j_call: TRBJ2-1; cdr3_nt: TGTGCCACAGGACTAGCGGGGGCCCCCGGGTACAATGAGCAGTTCTTC; cdr3_aa: CATGLAGAPGYNEQFF
clone_size: NA; v_call: TRBV1; d_call: NA; j_call: TRBJ1-3; cdr3_nt: TGCACCAGCAGCCAAGGGGGCGGCGGAGACGGACCGTGCTCTGGAAACACCATATATTTT; cdr3_aa: CTSSQGGGGDGPCSGNTIYF
clone_size: few; v_call: TRBV4-2; d_call: NA; j_call: TRBJ2-7; cdr3_nt: TGTGCCAGCAGCCAAGAACTCCTCTCCTACGAGCAGTACTTC; cdr3_aa: CASSQELLSYEQYF